The 21 T cell receptor beta chains in this list originate from one sample, sequenced in a study of shared T cell receptors in the human thymus. The table came from immunoSEQ multiplex PCR; TCRdb's copy has only in-frame clones and leaves some out. The sample has about 380,000 clones; approximately 95% are singletons. Sequenced sample: thymocytes. These receptors were collected from a human donor.

The chain has TRBV19 and TRBJ2-5, with 7 positions matching TRBD2. The V gene's germline CDR1 is LNHDA and CDR2 SQIVND (reference sequence). V trimming: 4 bases; J trimming: 1 base; junction bases outside the gene matches: 3. CDR3 length: 14 residues. The CDR3 nucleotides read TGTGCCAGTAGTAGAGCTAGCGGCCAAGAGACCCAGTACTTC. Encoded protein: CASSRASGQETQYF.

The chain recombines TRBV9 with TRBJ1-3, with D unclear. This CDR3 region has 15 residues. V lost 4 bases and J lost 0, with 11 bases in between. Germline CDR1 and CDR2: SGDLS and YYNGEE. The CDR3 DNA is TGTGCCAGCAGCACCAGACGGGACTCTGGAAACACCATATATTTT. This sequence encodes CASSTRRDSGNTIYF.

The J gene is TRBJ2-5, the V gene TRBV9; D possibly corresponds to TRBD2 (5 bases). The CDR3 is 13 amino acids. CDR1 is SGDLS, CDR2 YYNGEE, per germline. With 4 bases removed from V and 5 bases from J, the gap between germline ends came to 12 bases. CDR3 sequence reads: CASSYGEPETQYF. The CDR3 DNA is TGTGCCAGCAGCTACGGGGAGCCGGAGACCCAGTACTTC.

This sequence joins TRBV6-4 and TRBJ2-1; a possible D gene is TRBD2 (6 bases). The germline V gene has CDR1 MRHNA and CDR2 SNTAGT. The CDR3 consists of 15 residues. The V and J ends lost 2 bases and 3 bases respectively, with 11 bases between them. The DNA for the CDR3 is TGTGCCAGCAGTGACCCGGGAGCAAACTACAATGAGCAGTTCTTC. Translation gives CASSDPGANYNEQFF.

The chain has TRBV27 and TRBJ2-2; 13 bases are shared with TRBD2. CDR3 length equals 21 residues. CDR1 MNHEY and CDR2 SMNVEV come from the germline V gene (reference sequence). V lost 5 bases to trimming and J lost 2 bases; unmatched junction nucleotides: 17. The CDR3 sequence is CASSRRSTGTSGIRNTGELFF. CDR3 in DNA: TGTGCCAGCAGTAGACGCTCAACCGGGACTAGCGGGATTCGCAACACCGGGGAGCTGTTTTTT.

The V and J genes are TRBV27 and TRBJ2-1; 15 nucleotides line up with TRBD2. The ends lost 4 bases at V and 4 bases at J; junction bases unmatched: 5. This CDR3 contains 17 residues. The V gene's germline CDR1 is MNHEY and CDR2 SMNVEV (reference sequence). CDR3 sequence reads: CASSSGLAGGNYNEQFF. The CDR3 DNA reads as TGTGCCAGCAGTTCTGGACTAGCGGGAGGGAATTACAATGAGCAGTTCTTC.

The genes are TRBV6-1 and TRBJ1-2; D is unresolved. Germline CDR1 is MNHNS and CDR2 is SASEGT. Between the trimmed V and J ends, which lost 6 bases and 3 bases, there was a span of 8 bases. This CDR3 has 12 residues. CDR3 sequence: CASRGYDYGYTF. CDR3 coding DNA: TGTGCCAGCAGAGGTTATGACTATGGCTACACCTTC.

CDR3 in amino acids: CASSLLLPGLPYNEQFF. The CDR3 DNA reads TGTGCCAGCAGCTTACTATTACCGGGTTTGCCCTACAATGAGCAGTTCTTC. This sequence joins TRBV7-2 and TRBJ2-1; D unresolved. Germline-derived CDR1 and CDR2 are SGHTA and FQGNSA. The CDR3 runs 17 residues. The ends were cut back, 2 bases at V and 2 bases at J, with 16 bases in the middle. Drawing the rest from reference TRBV7-2 and TRBJ2-1, the complete variable domain is GAGVSQSPSNKVTEKGKDVELRCDPISGHTALYWYRQSLGQGLEFLIYFQGNSAPDKSGLPSDRFSAERTGGSVSTLTIQRTQQEDSAVYLCASSLLLPGLPYNEQFFGPGTRLTVL.

The chain employs TRBV5-1 and TRBJ2-7; 9 bases are a match to TRBD2. Germline V lookup: CDR1 SGHRS, CDR2 YFSETQ. The CDR3 spans 16 residues. Trimming cost V 3 bases and J 2 bases; bases outside gene matches: 9. The DNA of the CDR3 is TGCGCCAGCAGCTGGGGGCGACTAGCGGTGACCTACGAGCAGTACTTC. It encodes CASSWGRLAVTYEQYF.

The rearrangement joins TRBV4-2 to TRBJ1-2, with 7 positions matching TRBD1. Germline trimming cut 3 bases from V and 3 bases from J; bases unmatched to any gene: 7. This CDR3 contains 15 residues. Germline CDR1 is LGHNA and CDR2 is YNFKEQ. The CDR3 spells CASSQNDREHYGYTF. The CDR3 DNA sequence: TGTGCCAGCAGCCAGAACGACAGGGAACACTATGGCTACACCTTC.

V and J are TRBV4-3 and TRBJ1-2; the D is unclear. CDR1 LGHNA and CDR2 YSLEER come from the germline V gene. The V and J ends lost 1 base and 4 bases respectively, with 7 bases between them. The CDR3 is made up of 13 amino acids. Here the CDR3 reads CASSQASTYGYTF. The CDR3 nucleotides read TGCGCCAGCAGCCAAGCCTCGACCTATGGCTACACCTTC.

The rearrangement joins TRBV27 to TRBJ2-2; D is unresolved. CDR3 size: 17 residues. From germline, CDR1 is MNHEY and CDR2 SMNVEV (reference sequence). Trimming left V 5 bases short and J 4 bases short, with 20 bases between. The CDR3 here is CASSPASRTCTTGELFF. The CDR3 bases are TGTGCCAGCAGTCCCGCCTCCAGGACGTGTACCACCGGGGAGCTGTTTTTT.

This clone was recorded a few times. The chain combines TRBV7-8 with TRBJ1-2; a weak D match, TRBD1 (5 bases). This CDR3 is 15 amino acids long. Germline CDR1 SGHVS, CDR2 FQNEAQ. V was pared by 5 bases and J by 7 bases, with 20 bases between. The CDR3 loop reads CASSGPTRVARGYTF. The CDR3 nucleotides read TGTGCCAGCAGCGGCCCTACCAGGGTGGCTCGTGGCTACACCTTC.

V and J are TRBV6-1 and TRBJ2-1; 7 bases line up with TRBD1. Germline CDR1 MNHNS, CDR2 SASEGT. V trimming: 1 base; J trimming: 7 bases; junction bases outside the gene matches: 7. The CDR3 loop spans 15 amino acids. This CDR3 reads CASSEGGGLLNEQFF. CDR3 bases: TGTGCCAGCAGTGAAGGAGGGGGCCTACTGAATGAGCAGTTCTTC.

V and J are TRBV27 and TRBJ2-2; 10 bases map to TRBD2. The CDR3 covers 16 residues. Germline CDR1 reads MNHEY; CDR2 reads SMNVEV (reference sequence). V lost 4 bases, J lost 2 bases, and 4 bases stayed unmatched. DNA of the CDR3: TGTGCCAGCAGTTCCGGACTAGCGGCCAACACCGGGGAGCTGTTTTTT. Amino acid sequence: CASSSGLAANTGELFF.

The chain is built from TRBV5-1 and TRBJ2-2, with D tentatively TRBD2 (6 bases). The CDR3 is 17 residues long. Germline V gene sequence: CDR1 SGHRS, CDR2 YFSETQ. Trimming stripped 0 bases from V and 1 base from J, with 13 bases between. DNA of the CDR3: TGCGCCAGCAGCTTGGTAGGAGGACTAAGGAACACCGGGGAGCTGTTTTTT. It yields the protein CASSLVGGLRNTGELFF.

This chain connects TRBV30 to TRBJ2-7, with TRBD1 matching over 11 bases. V was clipped by 3 bases and J by 0 bases; unmatched bases: 16. Germline CDR1 reads GTSNPN; CDR2 reads SVGIG (reference sequence). CDR3 length: 19 amino acids. The CDR3 loop is CAWRKNPTGQGASSYEQYF. The CDR3 coding sequence is TGTGCCTGGAGGAAGAACCCCACTGGACAGGGGGCTAGCTCCTACGAGCAGTACTTC. The entire variable domain, with the rest obtained from reference TRBV30 and TRBJ2-7, is as follows: SQTIHQWPATLVQPVGSPLSLECTVEGTSNPNLYWYRQAAGRGLQLLFYSVGIGQISSEVPQNLSASRPQDRQFILSSKKLLLSDSGFYLCAWRKNPTGQGASSYEQYFGPGTRLTVT.

The chain carries TRBV5-1 and TRBJ1-1; TRBD1 matches at 7 bases. The CDR3 covers 15 residues. Germline V lookup: CDR1 SGHRS, CDR2 YFSETQ. Losses at the gene ends were 4 bases for V and 1 base for J; bases not matched to a gene: 7. This CDR3 is CASSPWDSANTEAFF. CDR3 bases: TGCGCCAGCAGCCCATGGGACAGTGCGAACACTGAAGCTTTCTTT.

This rearrangement joins TRBV11-2 to TRBJ1-1; the D is unclear. This CDR3 comprises 15 residues. Trimming removed 5 bases at V and 4 bases at J, with 17 bases between. CDR1 SGHAT and CDR2 FQNNGV come from the germline V gene. The CDR3 sequence is CASSRKSSRGTEAFF. CDR3 in DNA: TGTGCCAGCAGCCGAAAGAGCAGCCGGGGCACTGAAGCTTTCTTT. Variable domain in full (rest from reference TRBV11-2 and TRBJ1-1): EAGVAQSPRYKIIEKRQSVAFWCNPISGHATLYWYQQILGQGPKLLIQFQNNGVVDDSQLPKDRFSAERLKGVDSTLKIQPAKLEDSAVYLCASSRKSSRGTEAFFGQGTRLTVV.

The DNA of the CDR3 is TGTGCCAGCAGCGTAGAAGGGCCCCGGGAGACCCAGTACTTC. Protein product: CASSVEGPRETQYF. This rearrangement joins TRBV9 to TRBJ2-5, with D hard to call. The CDR3 loop spans 14 amino acids. CDR1 and CDR2 (germline): SGDLS, YYNGEE. V was shortened by 0 bases and J by 5 bases, with 11 bases between the two germline ends.

The V gene is TRBV5-4, the J gene TRBJ2-5; TRBD2 might be the D (6 bases). The CDR3 loop spans 16 amino acids. CDR1 SGHNT and CDR2 YYREEE come from the germline V gene (reference sequence). The ends were cut back, 0 bases at V and 2 bases at J, with 14 bases in the middle. The CDR3 spells CASSLGRAGEQETQYF. DNA of the CDR3: TGTGCCAGCAGCTTGGGGAGGGCAGGAGAACAAGAGACCCAGTACTTC.